These 9 T cell receptor beta chains share one sample of origin, sequenced in a study of T cell changes during pregnancy in multiple sclerosis (dated by TCRdb to between 2017 and 2020). The method was the immunoSEQ multiplex PCR assay. Drawn from immuneACCESS, this table holds only the in-frame rearrangements with V and J called that TCRdb kept. Clones are partly lost; checked studies trace under half to an unresolved V gene and leave the rest unexplained. The sample has tens of thousands of clones on record, around 90% of them singletons. The ten largest clones capture approximately 0.99% of the sample. Sequencing was performed on peripheral blood, taken before pregnancy. The origin of the receptors is a female donor with multiple sclerosis, enrolled in a pregnancy study.

V usage is TRBV7-9 and J usage is TRBJ2-7; D perhaps matches TRBD1 (6 bases). CDR1 and CDR2 (germline): SEHNR, FQNEAQ (reference sequence). Trimming left V 2 bases short and J 1 base short, with 15 bases between. The length of the CDR3 is 16 residues. The CDR3 DNA reads as TGTGCCAGCAGCTTATCAGGGGCAGTCATATCCTACGAGCAGTACTTC. It specifies CASSLSGAVISYEQYF.

The chain has TRBV25-1 and TRBJ2-1, with a weak D call TRBD2 (5 bases). V was clipped by 5 bases and J by 8 bases, with 13 bases between them. Germline values: CDR1 MGHDK, CDR2 SYGVNS. The CDR3 covers 13 residues. This CDR3 reads CASSFLGRDEQFF. The CDR3 nucleotides are TGTGCCAGCAGTTTCCTGGGGAGAGATGAGCAGTTCTTC.

This clone was found once. The chain employs TRBV7-9 and TRBJ2-3, with D unclear. Trimming stripped 1 base from V and 2 bases from J, with 13 bases between. The germline gives CDR1 SEHNR, CDR2 FQNEAQ (reference sequence). The CDR3 runs 16 residues. CDR3 coding DNA: TGTGCCAGCAGCTTAGAGCCGCTGAGCGTCACAGATACGCAGTATTTT. It yields the protein CASSLEPLSVTDTQYF. Filled out from reference TRBV7-9 and TRBJ2-3, the complete variable domain reads DTGVSQNPRHKITKRGQNVTFRCDPISEHNRLYWYRQTLGQGPEFLTYFQNEAQLEKSRLLSDRFSAERPKGSFSTLEIQRTEQGDSAMYLCASSLEPLSVTDTQYFGPGTRLTVL.

This rearrangement joins TRBV7-3 to TRBJ1-6; D is perhaps TRBD1 (6 bases). V was clipped by 5 bases and J by 4 bases, with 12 bases between them. CDR1 SGHTA and CDR2 FQGTGA come from the germline V gene. CDR3 size: 15 residues. This chain's CDR3 is CASSPKGGYNSPLHF. The CDR3 DNA reads TGTGCCAGCAGCCCCAAGGGGGGGTATAATTCACCCCTCCACTTT.

This clone was seen a single time. This chain joins TRBV7-6 and TRBJ2-7; possibly TRBD1 for D (7 bases). The germline CDR1 and CDR2 sequences are SGHVS and FNYEAQ. Between the trimmed V and J ends, which lost 5 bases and 4 bases, there was a span of 21 bases. The CDR3 has 16 residues. CDR3 region: CASSRTNRGRGYEQYF. The CDR3 region has the DNA TGTGCCAGCAGCCGGACGAACAGGGGCCGGGGGTACGAGCAGTACTTC.

This chain links TRBV25-1 with TRBJ2-7, with 8 bases aligning to TRBD1. Germline V lookup: CDR1 MGHDK, CDR2 SYGVNS. V was clipped by 3 bases and J by 5 bases; unmatched bases: 12. This CDR3 is 16 amino acids long. In DNA, the CDR3 is TGTGCCAGCAGTGATCCGGGGACCAGGGGGCGGAACGAGCAGTACTTC. The encoded protein is CASSDPGTRGRNEQYF.

The chain employs TRBV7-2 and TRBJ2-7; D perhaps matches TRBD2 (6 bases). Germline V gene data show CDR1 as SGHTA and CDR2 as FQGNSA. This CDR3 region has 13 residues. V lost 1 base and J 6 bases, leaving 10 bases between the germline ends. The CDR3 sequence is CASSLVLASEQYF. CDR3 in DNA: TGTGCCAGCAGCTTAGTACTAGCAAGCGAGCAGTACTTC.

The chain uses TRBV15 and TRBJ1-2; D remains ambiguous. Germline V gene sequence: CDR1 LNHNV, CDR2 YYDKDF (reference sequence). Trimming pared 2 bases from V and 9 bases from J, leaving 10 bases between. The CDR3 extends over 12 amino acids. CDR3 sequence (DNA): TGTGCCACCAGCAGACGCTCCGACAGCTACACCTTC. It translates to CATSRRSDSYTF.

The V gene is TRBV27, the J gene TRBJ2-2; no reliable D call. CDR3 length equals 13 residues. The germline V gene has CDR1 MNHEY and CDR2 SMNVEV (reference sequence). With 2 bases removed from V and 6 bases from J, the gap between germline ends came to 7 bases. CDR3: CASSLGLAGELFF. In DNA form, the CDR3 reads TGTGCCAGCAGTTTAGGCCTCGCCGGGGAGCTGTTTTTT.